Listed here are 9 T cell receptor beta chains from one sample, sequenced in a study of PD-L1 blockade in urothelial cancer listed by TCRdb under 2017. The protocol used for the library was the immunoSEQ multiplex PCR assay. TCRdb mirrors the immuneACCESS table, restricted to in-frame sequences. Some clones are absent from its copies; in checked studies, under half trace to an unresolved V gene, and the reason for the others is unknown. The sample records around 130,000 clones, around 84% of which are singletons. The ten biggest clones cover 2.5% to 3.5% of the sample. This specimen's time point label, per the study, means: pretreatment peripheral blood. The sequences come from PBMCs, collected around atezolizumab (anti-PD-L1) treatment. Receptor source: a man between 45 and 60 years old with urothelial cancer.

The V and J genes are TRBV7-3 and TRBJ2-7, with D possibly matching TRBD2 (5 bases). V lost 6 bases, J lost 6 bases, and 18 bases lay in between. CDR3 length equals 14 residues. CDR1 and CDR2 (germline): SGHTA, FQGTGA. The CDR3 protein is CASRSPGGGGEQYF. The CDR3, as DNA: TGTGCCAGCAGATCACCCGGAGGCGGAGGCGAGCAGTACTTC.

This chain uses TRBV2 with TRBJ1-2; 8 bases are shared with TRBD1. V was pared by 7 bases and J by 7 bases, with 14 bases of the junction left unmatched. Germline V gives CDR1 SNHLY, CDR2 FYNNEI. CDR3 length: 15 residues. CDR3 nucleotides: TGTGCCAGCAAACCGTCAGGACAGGGAGGGGGTGGCTACACCTTC. Translating gives CASKPSGQGGGGYTF.

The rearrangement uses TRBV19 and TRBJ2-1; 12 bases map to TRBD2. This CDR3 is 19 amino acids long. The germline CDR1 and CDR2 sequences are LNHDA and SQIVND (reference sequence). The V segment lost 8 bases and the J segment 2 bases; nucleotides outside the gene matches: 16. The DNA of the CDR3 is TGTGCCAGTGGGTGGCGGGACCGAGGGACTAGCGGGCCCTACAATGAGCAGTTCTTC. It encodes CASGWRDRGTSGPYNEQFF.

The chain combines TRBV18 with TRBJ1-3; maybe TRBD1 (6 bases). The germline CDR1 and CDR2 sequences are KGHSH and LQKENI. V lost 6 bases and J 3 bases, leaving 15 bases between the germline ends. This CDR3 spans 15 amino acids. The CDR3 sequence: CASSIAGANGNTIYF. The DNA for the CDR3 is TGTGCCAGCTCCATTGCAGGGGCTAATGGAAACACCATATATTTT.

As DNA, the CDR3 is TGTGCCAGCAGCTCGGACAGGGTCGGGTATGGCTACACCTTC. This encodes CASSSDRVGYGYTF. The J gene is TRBJ1-2, the V gene TRBV7-9; TRBD1 agrees at 8 bases. The germline CDR1 and CDR2 sequences are SEHNR and FQNEAQ (reference sequence). This CDR3 has 14 residues. Trimming took 4 bases from V and 5 from J; bases not matched to a gene: 6. Supplemented by reference TRBV7-9 and TRBJ1-2, the full variable domain reads DTGVSQNPRHKITKRGQNVTFRCDPISEHNRLYWYRQTLGQGPEFLTYFQNEAQLEKSRLLSDRFSAERPKGSFSTLEIQRTEQGDSAMYLCASSSDRVGYGYTFGSGTRLTVV.

The V and J genes are TRBV6-5 and TRBJ2-7, with no clear D. Trimming left V 10 bases short and J 9 bases short, with 19 bases between. Germline V gene lookup returns CDR1 MNHEY and CDR2 SVGAGI. The CDR3 length is 12 residues. CDR3 nucleotide sequence: TGTGCCACGGCAACCTTCAGTCGGAGGCAGTACTTC. Translation: CATATFSRRQYF.

V is TRBV28 and J is TRBJ2-7, with 7 bases identical to TRBD2. With V trimmed by 3 bases and J by 2 bases, 7 bases remained unmatched. This CDR3 has 15 amino acids. The germline gives CDR1 MDHEN, CDR2 SYDVKM. CDR3 residues: CASSFIAGDPYEQYF. The CDR3 DNA sequence: TGTGCCAGCAGTTTTATTGCGGGGGACCCCTACGAGCAGTACTTC.

The chain recombines TRBV7-6 with TRBJ1-3, with TRBD1 as a possible D gene (5 bases). V was pared by 1 base and J by 16 bases, with 20 bases between. CDR1 is SGHVS, CDR2 FNYEAQ, per germline. This CDR3 contains 14 residues. Here the CDR3 DNA reads TGTGCCAGCAGCTTAGGGGCCCTCTCAAAGGGGTGGTATTTT. Amino acids: CASSLGALSKGWYF. The full variable domain, in which reference TRBV7-6 and TRBJ1-3 provide the parts outside the CDR3, is GAGVSQSPRYKVTKRGQDVALRCDPISGHVSLYWYRQALGQGPEFLTYFNYEAQQDKSGLPNDRFSAERPEGSISTLTIQRTEQRDSAMYRCASSLGALSKGWYFGEGSWLTVV.

V and J are TRBV15 and TRBJ2-2; 9 bases align to TRBD2. The CDR3 covers 16 residues. Germline V CDR1 and CDR2: LNHNV, YYDKDF (reference sequence). The V gene end was trimmed by 1 base and the J gene end by 6 bases; junction bases not matched to a gene: 6. Here the CDR3 DNA reads TGTGCCACCAGCAGAGGGCGGGAGGGCCGGGCCGGGGAGCTGTTTTTT. Its translation is CATSRGREGRAGELFF.